This passage covers 21 T cell receptor beta chains from one sample sequenced in a study of T-cell reconstitution after alpha-beta-depleted transplantation in children. The TCRbeta library was prepared with unique molecular identifiers. TCRdb used MiXCR to reprocess the PCR reads, holding one entry per CDR3 protein. The data hold hundreds of thousands of distinct CDR3 sequences, with around a sixth observed a single time. The source material was PBMCs from the stem cell graft donor, sampled from the stem cell graft. All receptors come from a human donor who donated a stem cell graft to a child with acute myeloid leukemia.

This clonotype showed up many times. The rearrangement links TRBV20-1 to TRBJ2-5; D remains unclear. Germline values: CDR1 DFQATT, CDR2 SNEGSKA (reference sequence). Trimming left V 6 bases short and J 10 bases short, with 18 bases between. This CDR3 is built from 12 residues. CDR3 region: CSATASRRVQYF. As DNA, the CDR3 is TGCAGTGCGACGGCATCACGGCGAGTCCAGTACTTC.

CDR3: CASSSLTANYNEQFF. CDR3 DNA sequence: TGTGCCAGCAGTTCCCTGACAGCTAACTACAATGAGCAGTTCTTC. V usage is TRBV6-2 or TRBV6-3 and J usage is TRBJ2-1, with D perhaps TRBD1 (5 bases). The V gene's germline CDR1 is MNHEY and CDR2 SVGEGT. V gave up 4 bases and J gave up 3 bases, with 13 bases separating them. This CDR3 has 15 residues.

The CDR3 sequence: CASSRRQGGYNEQFF. DNA of the CDR3: TGTGCCAGCAGCAGACGACAGGGGGGATACAATGAGCAGTTCTTC. The chain is built from TRBV11-3 and TRBJ2-1, with 9 bases matching TRBD1. This CDR3 contains 15 residues. Germline V gives CDR1 SGHNT, CDR2 YENEEA. Trimming removed 5 bases from V and 4 bases from J; junction bases left unmatched: 6.

This clonotype came up a few times. Here the CDR3 reads CASSQDQMAGNTIYF. The CDR3 coding sequence is TGTGCCAGCAGCCAAGATCAAATGGCTGGAAACACCATATATTTT. V usage is TRBV4-2 and J usage is TRBJ1-3; D is ambiguous. The CDR3 contains 15 residues. The germline V gene has CDR1 LGHNA and CDR2 YNFKEQ. V was shortened by 0 bases and J by 2 bases, with 8 bases between the two germline ends.

This rearrangement joins TRBV12-3 or TRBV12-4 to TRBJ2-5, with TRBD1 matching over 8 bases. This CDR3 has 14 residues. Trimming took 6 bases from V and 5 from J; bases not matched to a gene: 8. The CDR3 protein is CASRSTGDSETQYF. The CDR3 DNA is TGTGCCAGCAGGTCGACAGGGGATTCGGAGACCCAGTACTTC.

The V and J genes are TRBV11-3 and TRBJ1-1; no clear D. Trimming left V 7 bases short and J 4 bases short, with 7 bases between. CDR3 length equals 11 residues. Germline V gives CDR1 SGHNT, CDR2 YENEEA. CDR3 loop: CASTDTTEAFF. The CDR3 DNA reads TGTGCCAGCACCGACACCACTGAAGCTTTCTTT.

The V and J genes are TRBV21-1 and TRBJ2-7; TRBD1 is the table's D call, not checked against the DNA. TRBV21-1 is labeled a pseudogene. The CDR3 extends over 16 amino acids. CDR3 loop: CANLQAGQVPSYEQYV. Here the CDR3 DNA reads TGTGCCAACCTCCAGGCGGGACAGGTACCCTCCTACGAGCAGTACGTC.

The chain couples TRBV20-1 to TRBJ1-4; D is possibly TRBD1 (5 bases). Germline CDR1 DFQATT, CDR2 SNEGSKA (reference sequence). V lost 1 base to trimming and J lost 8 bases, with 26 bases between them. CDR3 length: 18 residues. The CDR3 region is CSARGPGQEGLSGEKLFF. The DNA of the CDR3 is TGCAGTGCTAGAGGCCCTGGGCAGGAGGGACTCAGTGGGGAAAAACTGTTTTTT.

The V and J genes are TRBV12-3 or TRBV12-4 and TRBJ2-3, with 14 bases lining up with TRBD2. V lost 1 base, J lost 3 bases, and 0 bases stayed unmatched. This CDR3 comprises 16 residues. For the CDR3, the DNA is TGTGCCAGCAGTTTAGGGACTAGCGGGAGGACAGATACGCAGTATTTT. Translating it yields CASSLGTSGRTDTQYF.

The V and J genes are TRBV10-3 and TRBJ1-1; possibly TRBD1 for D (5 bases). CDR3 size: 14 residues. Germline CDR1 ENHRY, CDR2 SYGVKD. The V end lost 3 bases, the J end lost 1 base, and 9 bases lay between the germline ends. The CDR3 DNA reads TGTGCCATCAGTGAACCGGGGGGGAACACTGAAGCTTTCTTT. Translation: CAISEPGGNTEAFF.

This clonotype was counted ten times or more. The CDR3 is CSARAPQGSYEQYF. CDR3 bases: TGCAGTGCTAGAGCCCCGCAGGGCTCCTACGAGCAGTACTTC. The chain employs TRBV20-1 and TRBJ2-7; a possible D gene is TRBD1 (5 bases). The length of the CDR3 is 14 residues. V shed 1 base and J shed 0 bases, with 10 bases lying between them. Germline assignment: CDR1 DFQATT and CDR2 SNEGSKA (reference sequence).

This clonotype was counted between two and nine times. This chain joins TRBV7-9 and TRBJ2-1; 7 bases align to TRBD1. The V gene's germline CDR1 is SEHNR and CDR2 FQNEAQ (reference sequence). CDR3 length: 15 residues. Trimming removed 5 bases from V and 2 bases from J; junction bases left unmatched: 6. The CDR3 sequence: CASSPRRGTYNEQFF. CDR3 coding DNA: TGTGCCAGCAGCCCCCGCAGGGGGACCTACAATGAGCAGTTCTTC.

This clonotype was observed many times. This CDR3 is CASSFSGAYNEQFF. In nucleotides, the CDR3 is TGTGCCAGCAGCTTTAGCGGGGCCTACAATGAGCAGTTCTTC. The chain is built from TRBV12-3 or TRBV12-4 and TRBJ2-1; the match to TRBD2 covers 8 bases. The CDR3 covers 14 residues. With 6 bases clipped from V and 2 bases from J, the junction kept 3 bases outside the gene matches.

This clonotype was counted at least ten times. The V and J genes are TRBV5-1 and TRBJ2-5; D is possibly TRBD2 (6 bases). The V gene's germline CDR1 is SGHRS and CDR2 YFSETQ. The V and J ends lost 4 bases and 3 bases respectively, with 10 bases between them. This CDR3 spans 13 amino acids. The CDR3 sequence is CASSRGGEETQYF. The DNA of the CDR3 is TGCGCCAGCAGCCGGGGAGGAGAAGAGACCCAGTACTTC.

The chain has TRBV13 and TRBJ2-7, with TRBD1 matching over 10 bases. The CDR3 sequence is 15 residues long. The V segment lost 5 bases and the J segment 2 bases; nucleotides outside the gene matches: 6. Germline CDR1 is PRHDT and CDR2 is FYEKMQ (reference sequence). The DNA for the CDR3 is TGTGCCAGCAGCCTAAGGGGACAGGGGACCTACGAGCAGTACTTC. It encodes CASSLRGQGTYEQYF.

This clonotype was seen only a few times. V is TRBV10-3 and J is TRBJ2-5; TRBD1 aligns across 9 bases. This CDR3 has 14 amino acids. Germline values: CDR1 ENHRY, CDR2 SYGVKD. With V trimmed by 6 bases and J by 1 base, 3 bases remained unmatched. CDR3 in DNA: TGTGCCATCAGACCGGGACAGGGCCAAGAGACCCAGTACTTC. Translation gives CAIRPGQGQETQYF.

This clonotype was seen at least ten times. The rearrangement joins TRBV20-1 to TRBJ2-1; 8 bases match TRBD2. V lost 6 bases to trimming and J lost 10 bases; unmatched junction nucleotides: 14. Germline values: CDR1 DFQATT, CDR2 SNEGSKA (reference sequence). This CDR3 contains 14 residues. As DNA, the CDR3 is TGCAGTGCCCCATTTGGAGCGGGGGTAAGCGAGCAGTTCTTC. It specifies CSAPFGAGVSEQFF.

This clonotype was seen at least ten times. V and J are TRBV6-1 and TRBJ2-7; 7 positions agree with TRBD1. V shed 5 bases and J 1 base; nucleotides not matched to a gene: 11. CDR3 length equals 16 residues. Germline-derived CDR1 and CDR2 are MNHNS and SASEGT. CDR3 nucleotides: TGTGCCAGCAGTCGGACAGGACGTTACTCTTCCTACGAGCAGTACTTC. It translates to CASSRTGRYSSYEQYF.

A few counts support this clonotype. The genes are TRBV5-4 and TRBJ1-2, with unresolved D. Germline V lookup: CDR1 SGHNT, CDR2 YYREEE (reference sequence). The CDR3 has 18 amino acids. V was pared by 0 bases and J by 4 bases, with 22 bases between. The CDR3 DNA reads as TGTGCCAGCAGCTTGGCCGGGAGTCGGAGGCCTCAAATCTATGGCTACACCTTC. Protein: CASSLAGSRRPQIYGYTF.

The chain employs TRBV10-2 and TRBJ1-2; unclear D gene. Germline CDR1 WSHSY, CDR2 SAAADI. V lost 7 bases, J lost 5 bases, and 8 bases lay in between. CDR3 size: 11 residues. CDR3 nucleotide sequence: TGCGCCAGCACGGGAGGGTATGGCTACACCTTC. It translates to CASTGGYGYTF.

Worth noting for this clonotype: A read error may be the cause here, since a much bigger clone is one base away. This chain uses TRBV5-1 with TRBJ1-3; 7 nucleotides line up with TRBD1. Germline-derived CDR1 and CDR2 are SGHRS and YFSETQ. The CDR3 has 15 residues. CDR3 sequence: CSSSPRQGGGNTIYF. DNA for the CDR3: TGCTCCAGCAGCCCTAGACAGGGAGGTGGAAACACCATATATTTT.